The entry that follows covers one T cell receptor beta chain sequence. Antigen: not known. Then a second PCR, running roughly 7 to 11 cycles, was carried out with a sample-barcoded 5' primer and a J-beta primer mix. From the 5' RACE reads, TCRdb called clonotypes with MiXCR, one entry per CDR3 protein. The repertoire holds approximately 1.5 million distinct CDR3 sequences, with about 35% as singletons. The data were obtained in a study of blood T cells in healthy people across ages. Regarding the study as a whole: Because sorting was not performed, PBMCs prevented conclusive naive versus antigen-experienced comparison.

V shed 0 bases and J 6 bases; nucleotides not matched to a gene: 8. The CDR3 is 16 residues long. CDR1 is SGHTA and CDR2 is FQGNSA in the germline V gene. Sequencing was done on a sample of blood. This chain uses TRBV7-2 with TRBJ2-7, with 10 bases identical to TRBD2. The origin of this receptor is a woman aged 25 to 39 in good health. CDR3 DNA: TGTGCCAGCAGCTTAGCCAGCGGGGGGGTGAGGGGCGAGCAGTACTTC. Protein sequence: CASSLASGGVRGEQYF.